The clone carrying this T cell receptor beta chain was recorded a few times. Its cognate antigen is unknown. This may be a read error: a much more frequent sequence differs by one nucleotide. The CDR3 runs 13 residues. The germline CDR1 and CDR2 sequences are SGHNT and YYREEE (reference sequence). Trimming took 5 bases from V and 6 from J, leaving 14 bases between them. This sample was included in a study of HIV-infected patients and healthy controls. Approximately 510 ng RNA was reverse transcribed with alpha and beta constant-region primers. Separate chain-specific third strand synthesis with multiplexing indices produced the alpha and beta libraries. One entry per CDR3 protein, called by TCRdb with MiXCR from the 5' RACE reads. Of 5,500 to 7,500 distinct CDR3 sequences listed, roughly 25% were seen once; the top ten hold 24%. The repertoire came from unfractionated whole blood and reflected all unsorted peripheral T cells. Enrollment excluded donors with tumors, hepatitis B or C, or recent vaccination.

Notes on the study in general: HIV-infected repertoires had significantly higher mean Gini indices than controls, possibly reflecting oligoclonality.

This TCR was sampled from an adult with HIV infection. The source material was blood, sampled before antiretroviral therapy. V and J are TRBV5-4 and TRBJ1-2; maybe TRBD1 (5 bases). The CDR3, as DNA: TGTGCCAGCAGGAGCCAGTGGGGCGATGGCTACACCTTC. Translating gives CASRSQWGDGYTF.